This TCR beta chain originates from a study of cytomegalovirus exposure and HLA in healthy donors. Regarding the study as a whole: Listed as cytomegalovirus-associated were around 160 TCR beta chains. A later analysis found first-cohort TCR clusters tended to co-occur in the roughly 120 validation repertoires. As confirmed in vitro, a few CMV-associated chains were specific for CMV antigens.

Comments on this clone: Its matching antigen is unknown.

This CDR3 is 15 amino acids long. The germline V gene has CDR1 SGHRS and CDR2 YFSETQ. V lost 0 bases and J lost 8, with 15 bases in between. The repertoire was sequenced with immunoSEQ multiplex PCR; TCRdb's copy has only in-frame clones and lacks some. The sample records 97,000 or so clones, roughly 84% being singletons. The V call is TRBV5-1, the J call TRBJ2-1, with D possibly matching TRBD2 (5 bases). Sequencing was done on a sample of PBMCs. This clonotype originated in a young man in good health and CMV-seropositive. The CDR3 loop is CASSLDAPQRDEQFF. The CDR3 bases are TGCGCCAGCAGCTTGGACGCGCCCCAGAGGGATGAGCAGTTCTTC.